This TCR beta chain was captured in a study of CD8 T cells in ankylosing spondylitis. Study-level points and caveats: Typical of ankylosing spondylitis blood, it appeared, was a TCR beta motif of roughly eight highly homologous variants.

Each CDR3 protein is one row after TCRdb ran MiXCR on the 5' RACE reads. The sample yields about 840,000 distinct CDR3 sequences, about 12% seen once. Germline CDR1 reads SGHAT; CDR2 reads FQNNGV. The CDR3 runs 15 residues. Unmatched junction bases numbered 3, after V lost 1 base and J lost 4 bases. About this clonotype itself: Its antigen remains unknown.

The genes are TRBV11-2 and TRBJ2-2; 7 nucleotides match TRBD2. The sequenced sample consisted of blood, either unsorted or a sorted T cell fraction (not recorded which). The source of this sequence is a male donor with ankylosing spondylitis. The CDR3 DNA reads as TGTGCCAGCAGCTTAGTAACGGGAGGCACCGGGGAGCTGTTTTTT. Encoded protein: CASSLVTGGTGELFF.